One and the same sample provided the 5 T cell receptor beta chains below, sequenced in a study of blood T cells in healthy people across ages. Sample-barcoded 5' priming and a J-beta primer mix drove a second PCR of about 6 to 11 cycles. MiXCR, run by TCRdb on the 5' RACE reads, gives a single entry per CDR3 protein. The profile shows over 500,000 distinct CDR3 sequences, over 40% of them singletons. Sequencing used blood. The receptors come from a woman older than 75 in good health.

J is TRBJ1-1 and V is TRBV20-1; D call uncertain. Trimming removed 3 bases from V and 0 bases from J, with 8 bases in between. Germline V gene sequence: CDR1 DFQATT, CDR2 SNEGSKA (reference sequence). CDR3 length: 13 amino acids. Here the CDR3 DNA reads TGCAGTGCTAGTGCAGTCCTGAACACTGAAGCTTTCTTT. Protein sequence: CSASAVLNTEAFF.

J is TRBJ1-2 and V is TRBV7-8, with 8 bases aligning to TRBD1. Per germline, CDR1 SGHVS and CDR2 FQNEAQ. The CDR3 contains 15 residues. Losses at the gene ends were 5 bases for V and 4 bases for J; bases not matched to a gene: 9. This chain's CDR3 is CASSLINDRGYGYTF. CDR3 nucleotides: TGTGCCAGCAGCCTAATTAACGACAGGGGCTATGGCTACACCTTC. The whole variable domain, remainder taken from reference TRBV7-8 and TRBJ1-2, is GAGVSQSPRYKVAKRGQDVALRCDPISGHVSLFWYQQALGQGPEFLTYFQNEAQLDKSGLPSDRFFAERPEGSVSTLKIQRTQQEDSAVYLCASSLINDRGYGYTFGSGTRLTVV.

The V gene is TRBV28, the J gene TRBJ2-7, with TRBD1 matching 11 bases. The V gene end was trimmed by 6 bases and the J gene end by 6 bases; junction bases not matched to a gene: 7. Germline loops: CDR1 MDHEN, CDR2 SYDVKM. The CDR3 length is 14 residues. The CDR3 DNA follows: TGTGCCAGCAGGCTGGACAGGGGGCTGGGCGAGCAGTACTTC. This sequence encodes CASRLDRGLGEQYF.

The chain has TRBV12-3 or TRBV12-4 and TRBJ2-5, with a possible D match to TRBD1 (6 bases). V was pared by 5 bases and J by 11 bases, with 21 bases between. The CDR3 is made up of 14 amino acids. CDR3 in amino acids: CASSPGDGYNEQYF. The CDR3 DNA sequence: TGTGCCAGCAGTCCAGGGGACGGTTACAATGAGCAGTACTTC.

The chain joins TRBV20-1 to TRBJ2-1; 12 nucleotides align to TRBD2. Trimming removed 3 bases from V and 6 bases from J; junction bases left unmatched: 9. Germline V gene lookup returns CDR1 DFQATT and CDR2 SNEGSKA (reference sequence). This CDR3 has 16 amino acids. The CDR3 sequence: CSASPLTSGRPNEQFF. CDR3 nucleotides: TGCAGTGCTAGTCCCCTCACTAGCGGGAGGCCCAATGAGCAGTTCTTC.